This T cell receptor (beta chain) stems from a study of beta chain features in type 1 diabetes. Of the isolated RNA, all was reverse transcribed, and so the sequenced material was expressed TCRB transcripts. The repertoire was sequenced with immunoSEQ multiplex PCR; TCRdb's copy has only in-frame clones and lacks some. The repertoire consists of 200,000 to 250,000 clones, with around 14% occurring once and the leading ten covering approximately 0.018%. Per donor, one heparinised blood draw averaged about 116 mL. Study-wide points: People with Type 1 diabetes carried modestly yet significantly shorter TCRB CDR3s in all four CD4+ subsets.

This clone was observed a handful of times. Antigen unknown. The sequenced sample was naive CD4+ T cells from blood. The clonotype was recovered from a man aged 25 to 40 with type 1 diabetes.

The CDR3 coding sequence is TGTGCCAGCTCACCAGAAGACAGTCCTAACTATGGCTACACCTTC. Translation: CASSPEDSPNYGYTF. The rearrangement uses TRBV18 and TRBJ1-2, with TRBD1 as a possible D gene (5 bases). CDR1 is KGHSH, CDR2 LQKENI, per germline. V lost 2 bases and J 0 bases, leaving 10 bases between the germline ends. The CDR3 is 15 residues long.